These T cell receptor beta chains were read from a single sample in a study of OX40 agonist ivuxolimab in advanced cancers. Measured with immunoSEQ multiplex PCR; TCRdb has only the in-frame clones, and not every one. Of 10,000 to 15,000 clones listed, roughly two thirds are singletons. Material: CD4+ or CD8+ T cells sorted from blood, obtained in a trial of the OX40 agonist ivuxolimab. The receptor set was obtained from an adult with an advanced solid tumor such as melanoma, head and neck, liver or kidney cancer. Each CDR3 is given with its conserved first and last residue. Each record gives: J gene, clone size, D gene, V gene, CDR3 DNA, CDR3 protein. A D gene is named only where the DNA matches it firmly. Clone size is stated in some rows and not others, as once, few, many or a class when expanded.

>TRBJ2-7|once|-|TRBV27
TGTGCCAGCAGTTTGGGGAGTACTTTTGAGCAGTACTTC
CASSLGSTFEQYF
>TRBJ1-1|-|-|TRBV9
TGTGCCAGCAGCGGGGGGACCACTGAAGCTTTCTTT
CASSGGTTEAFF
>TRBJ1-5|-|TRBD1|TRBV4-2
TGTGCCAGCAGCCAAGAGACAGGGAGGAGTCAGCCCCAGCATTTT
CASSQETGRSQPQHF
>TRBJ2-4|-|-|TRBV5-5
TGTGCCAGCCAGGGGGCCAAAAACATTCAGTACTTC
CASQGAKNIQYF
>TRBJ2-5|-|-|TRBV27
TGTGCCAGCAGTTTAACCCTCGGGGGCCAAGAGACCCAGTACTTC
CASSLTLGGQETQYF
>TRBJ2-1|-|-|TRBV5-4
TGTGCCAGCAGCTTTCAAGGGGCTGGTGAGCAGTTCTTC
CASSFQGAGEQFF
>TRBJ2-1|-|-|TRBV28
TGTGCCAGCAGTAGGCTCGCCAATGAGCAGTTCTTC
CASSRLANEQFF
>TRBJ2-3|few|-|TRBV19
TGTGCCGTATCCCCTGGCGGAAACACAGATACGCAGTATTTT
CAVSPGGNTDTQYF
>TRBJ2-2|-|TRBD2|TRBV27
TGTGCCAGCACCCTAAGGGTTAGCGGGAGGGTGATCACCGGGGAGCTGTTTTTT
CASTLRVSGRVITGELFF
>TRBJ1-2|-|TRBD1|TRBV11-2
TGTGCCAGCAGCTTAGGTCCCCCGACAGGGACCTATGGCTACACCTTC
CASSLGPPTGTYGYTF
>TRBJ2-7|few|TRBD1|TRBV28
TGTGCCAGCAGTTTGACAGGGCTAGAGCAGTACTTC
CASSLTGLEQYF
>TRBJ1-1|few|-|TRBV10-3
TGTGCCATCAGGGGTGAGGGGGACACTGAAGCTTTCTTT
CAIRGEGDTEAFF
>TRBJ1-2|few|-|TRBV21-1
TGTGCCAGCATCCTCATCCTAGACCCGTATGGCTACACCTTC
CASILILDPYGYTF
>TRBJ1-1|few|-|TRBV15
TGTGCCACCAGCCAAGCTCGGGTAGCTTTCTTT
CATSQARVAFF
>TRBJ2-2|few|-|TRBV6-4
TGTGCCAGCAGTGACTCGCTGGGTTCGAACACCGGGGAGCTGTTTTTT
CASSDSLGSNTGELFF
>TRBJ2-7|-|TRBD1|TRBV5-1
TGCGCCAGCAGCTTGAGGTCAGGGGGCTTGTACGAGCAGTACTTC
CASSLRSGGLYEQYF
>TRBJ2-7|-|-|TRBV19
TGTGCCAGTAGGCCCCACTCGCGGGACGAGCAGTACTTC
CASRPHSRDEQYF
>TRBJ2-3|-|-|TRBV18
TGTGCCAGCTCACTTAATTCGGACAGTCTAGATACGCAGTATTTT
CASSLNSDSLDTQYF
>TRBJ2-3|few|-|TRBV27
TGTGCCAGCAGTTGGGAGGCGGGGCGCACAGATACGCAGTATTTT
CASSWEAGRTDTQYF
>TRBJ2-1|-|-|TRBV5-6
TGTGCCAGCAGCCTCCTGGCAGGGGCACAGGAGCAGTTCTTC
CASSLLAGAQEQFF
>TRBJ1-1|-|-|TRBV7-9
TGTGCCAGCAGCTTCGAGAAGACTGAAGCTTTCTTT
CASSFEKTEAFF
>TRBJ1-1|-|-|TRBV7-9
TGTGCCAGCAGCCCCGGGATCCTGGGGGCTTTCTTT
CASSPGILGAFF
>TRBJ2-1|-|-|TRBV7-2
TGTGCCAGCAGCCCAGACGGAACATTATCCTACAATGAGCAGTTCTTC
CASSPDGTLSYNEQFF
>TRBJ1-2|medium-sized|-|TRBV4-3
TGCGCCAGCAGCCAAGATGGCCAGGCGCCTCTCTATGGCTACACCTTC
CASSQDGQAPLYGYTF
>TRBJ2-1|-|TRBD1|TRBV4-2
TGTGCCAGCAGCGCTGGACAGGGCTACAATGAGCAGTTCTTC
CASSAGQGYNEQFF
>TRBJ1-1|-|-|TRBV11-1
TGTGCCAGCAGCTTAGCGGGGGAAAACACTGAAGCTTTCTTT
CASSLAGENTEAFF
>TRBJ2-6|-|-|TRBV10-3
TGTGCCATCATGGTCGGGACACGAAGCTCTGGGGCCAACGTCCTGACTTTC
CAIMVGTRSSGANVLTF
>TRBJ2-1|-|-|TRBV7-9
TGTGCCAGCAGCTTAGGTCCTAACCACAATGAGCAGTTCTTC
CASSLGPNHNEQFF
>TRBJ2-1|-|TRBD2|TRBV2
TGTGCCAGCAGTGACGGGGGGGGACTAGATCCCAATGAGCAGTTCTTC
CASSDGGGLDPNEQFF
>TRBJ2-7|-|TRBD2|TRBV5-4
TGTGCCAGCAGCCGAGGAGCGGGAGGGCCTGTCTACGAGCAGTACTTC
CASSRGAGGPVYEQYF
>TRBJ2-7|-|-|TRBV4-3
TGCGCCAGCAGCCAAGATTCCGAGCCGCGAATCTACGAGCAGTACTTC
CASSQDSEPRIYEQYF
>TRBJ1-1|-|-|TRBV7-9
TGTGCCAGCAGCTCAGCTTTCTTTCCGACGGGGATCACTGAAGCTTTCTTT
CASSSAFFPTGITEAFF
>TRBJ2-2|few|TRBD2|TRBV4-1
TGCGCCAGCAGCCAGCCTCCGGCGGGGGACACCGGGGAGCTGTTTTTT
CASSQPPAGDTGELFF
>TRBJ2-3|-|-|TRBV6-5
TGTGCCAGCAGTTTCAGGGATACCCCCACAGATACGCAGTATTTT
CASSFRDTPTDTQYF
>TRBJ1-1|-|-|TRBV19
TGTGCCACCCACCTATTACAGGGACGGGGTGAAGCTTTCTTT
CATHLLQGRGEAFF
>TRBJ2-3|few|-|TRBV27
TGTGCCAGCAGTTCCACGCAGTACGACAGGTCCCACACAGATACGCAGTATTTT
CASSSTQYDRSHTDTQYF